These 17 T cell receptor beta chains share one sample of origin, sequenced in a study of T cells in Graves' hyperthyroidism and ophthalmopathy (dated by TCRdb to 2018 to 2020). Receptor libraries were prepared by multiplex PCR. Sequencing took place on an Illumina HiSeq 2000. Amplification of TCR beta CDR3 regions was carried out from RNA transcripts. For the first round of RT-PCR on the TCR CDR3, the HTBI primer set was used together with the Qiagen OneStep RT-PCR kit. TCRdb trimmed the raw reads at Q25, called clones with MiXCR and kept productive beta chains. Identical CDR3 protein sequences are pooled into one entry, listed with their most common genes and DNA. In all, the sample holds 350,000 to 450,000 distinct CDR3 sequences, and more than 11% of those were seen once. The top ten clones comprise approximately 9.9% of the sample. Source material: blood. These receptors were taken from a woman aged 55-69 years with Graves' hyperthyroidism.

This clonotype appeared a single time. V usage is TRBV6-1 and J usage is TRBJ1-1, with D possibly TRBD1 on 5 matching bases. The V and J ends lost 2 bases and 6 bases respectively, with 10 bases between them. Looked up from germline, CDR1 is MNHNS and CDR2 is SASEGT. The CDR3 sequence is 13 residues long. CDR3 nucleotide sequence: TGTGCCAGCAGTGAACAGCCGGGGGCTGAAGCTTTCTTT. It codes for CASSEQPGAEAFF.

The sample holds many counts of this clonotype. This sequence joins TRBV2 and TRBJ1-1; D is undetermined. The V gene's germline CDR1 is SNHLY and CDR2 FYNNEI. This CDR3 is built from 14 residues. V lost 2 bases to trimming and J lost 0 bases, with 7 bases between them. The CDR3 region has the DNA TGTGCCAGCAGTGAACAGGCCATGAACACTGAAGCTTTCTTT. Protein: CASSEQAMNTEAFF.

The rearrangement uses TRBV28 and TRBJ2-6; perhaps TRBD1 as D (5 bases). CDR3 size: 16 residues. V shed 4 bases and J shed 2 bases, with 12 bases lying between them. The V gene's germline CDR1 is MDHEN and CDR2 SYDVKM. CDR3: CASSSTAGTGANVLTF. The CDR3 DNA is TGTGCCAGCAGTTCCACCGCAGGGACTGGGGCCAACGTCCTGACTTTC.

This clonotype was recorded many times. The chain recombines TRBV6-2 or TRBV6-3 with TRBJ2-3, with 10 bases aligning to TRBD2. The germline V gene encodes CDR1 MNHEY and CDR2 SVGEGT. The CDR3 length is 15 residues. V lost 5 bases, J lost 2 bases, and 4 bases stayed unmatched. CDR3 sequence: CASSGSGRNTDTQYF. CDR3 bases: TGTGCCAGCAGTGGTAGCGGGAGGAACACAGATACGCAGTATTTT.

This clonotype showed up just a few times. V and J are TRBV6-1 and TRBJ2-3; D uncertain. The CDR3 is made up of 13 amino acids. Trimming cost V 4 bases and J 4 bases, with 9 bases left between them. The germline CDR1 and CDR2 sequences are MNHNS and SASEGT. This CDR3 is CASSVTPADTQYF. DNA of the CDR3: TGTGCCAGCAGTGTTACTCCCGCAGATACGCAGTATTTT.

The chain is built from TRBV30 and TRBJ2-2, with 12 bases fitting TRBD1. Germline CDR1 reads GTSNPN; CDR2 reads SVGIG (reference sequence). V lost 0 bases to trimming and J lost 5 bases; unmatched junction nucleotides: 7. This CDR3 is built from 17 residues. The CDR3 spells CAWSVPGTGGETGELFF. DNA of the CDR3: TGTGCCTGGAGTGTACCTGGGACAGGGGGCGAAACCGGGGAGCTGTTTTTT.

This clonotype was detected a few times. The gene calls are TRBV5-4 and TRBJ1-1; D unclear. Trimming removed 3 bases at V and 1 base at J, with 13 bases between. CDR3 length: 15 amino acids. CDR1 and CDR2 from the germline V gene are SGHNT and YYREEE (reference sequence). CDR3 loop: CASSSVSQRNTEAFF. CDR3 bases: TGTGCCAGCAGCTCCGTCTCTCAGCGGAACACTGAAGCTTTCTTT.

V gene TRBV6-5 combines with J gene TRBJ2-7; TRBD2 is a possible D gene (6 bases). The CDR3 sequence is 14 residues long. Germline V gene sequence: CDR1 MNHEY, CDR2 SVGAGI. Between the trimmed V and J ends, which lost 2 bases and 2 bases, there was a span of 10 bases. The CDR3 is CASSYKRETYEQYF. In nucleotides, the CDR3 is TGTGCCAGCAGTTACAAACGGGAGACCTACGAGCAGTACTTC.

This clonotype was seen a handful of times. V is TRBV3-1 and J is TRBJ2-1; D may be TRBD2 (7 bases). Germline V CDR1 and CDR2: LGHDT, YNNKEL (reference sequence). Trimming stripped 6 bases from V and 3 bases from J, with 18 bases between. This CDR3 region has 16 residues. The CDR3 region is CASRGGGLGGYNEQFF. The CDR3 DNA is TGTGCCAGCAGAGGGGGGGGTCTGGGTGGCTACAATGAGCAGTTCTTC.

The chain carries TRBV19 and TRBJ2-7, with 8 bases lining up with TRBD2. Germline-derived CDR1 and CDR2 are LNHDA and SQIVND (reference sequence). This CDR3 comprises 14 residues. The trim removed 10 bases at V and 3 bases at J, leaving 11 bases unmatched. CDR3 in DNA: TGTGCCACCAGTAGCCTAGCGGGTCGCTACGAGCAGTACTTC. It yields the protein CATSSLAGRYEQYF.

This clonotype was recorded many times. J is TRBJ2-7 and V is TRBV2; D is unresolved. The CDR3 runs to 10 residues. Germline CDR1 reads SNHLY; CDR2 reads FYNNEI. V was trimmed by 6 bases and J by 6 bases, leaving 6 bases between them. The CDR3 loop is CASRGTEQYF. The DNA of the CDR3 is TGTGCCAGCAGGGGCACCGAGCAGTACTTC.

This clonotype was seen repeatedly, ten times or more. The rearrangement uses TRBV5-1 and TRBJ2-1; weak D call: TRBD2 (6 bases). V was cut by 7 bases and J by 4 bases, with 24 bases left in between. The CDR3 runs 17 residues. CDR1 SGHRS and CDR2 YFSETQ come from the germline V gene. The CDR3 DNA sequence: TGCGCCAGCTTCGGGTGGGCAGGCGGGACGGATTACAATGAGCAGTTCTTC. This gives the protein CASFGWAGGTDYNEQFF. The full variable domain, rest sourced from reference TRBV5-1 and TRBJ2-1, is KAGVTQTPRYLIKTRGQQVTLSCSPISGHRSVSWYQQTPGQGLQFLFEYFSETQRNKGNFPGRFSGRQFSNSRSEMNVSTLELGDSALYLCASFGWAGGTDYNEQFFGPGTRLTVL.

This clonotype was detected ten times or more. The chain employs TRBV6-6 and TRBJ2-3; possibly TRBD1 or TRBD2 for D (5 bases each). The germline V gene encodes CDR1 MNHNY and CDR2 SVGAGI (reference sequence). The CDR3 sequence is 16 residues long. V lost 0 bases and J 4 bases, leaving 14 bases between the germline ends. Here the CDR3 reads CASSYSRGPKADTQYF. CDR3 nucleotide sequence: TGTGCCAGCAGTTACTCTAGGGGACCCAAGGCAGATACGCAGTATTTT.

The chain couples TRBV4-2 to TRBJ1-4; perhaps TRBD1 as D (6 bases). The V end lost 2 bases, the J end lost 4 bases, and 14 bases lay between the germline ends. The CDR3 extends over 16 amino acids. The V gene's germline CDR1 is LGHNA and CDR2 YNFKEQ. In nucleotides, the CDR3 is TGTGCCAGCAGCCAACCATCCAGGGGTCGTAATGAAAAACTGTTTTTT. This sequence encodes CASSQPSRGRNEKLFF.

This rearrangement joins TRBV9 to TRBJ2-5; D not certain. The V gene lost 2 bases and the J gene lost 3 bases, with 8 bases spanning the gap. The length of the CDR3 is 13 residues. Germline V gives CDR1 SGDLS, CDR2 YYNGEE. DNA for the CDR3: TGTGCCAGCAGCGTGGCGATCAAAGAGACCCAGTACTTC. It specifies CASSVAIKETQYF.

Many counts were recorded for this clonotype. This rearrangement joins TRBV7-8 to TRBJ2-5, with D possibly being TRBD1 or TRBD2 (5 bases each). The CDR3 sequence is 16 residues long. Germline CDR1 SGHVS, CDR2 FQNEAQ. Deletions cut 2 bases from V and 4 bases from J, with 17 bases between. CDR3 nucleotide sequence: TGTGCCAGCAGCTTACGGTCTCCGGGGCAGGGAGAGACCCAGTACTTC. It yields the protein CASSLRSPGQGETQYF.

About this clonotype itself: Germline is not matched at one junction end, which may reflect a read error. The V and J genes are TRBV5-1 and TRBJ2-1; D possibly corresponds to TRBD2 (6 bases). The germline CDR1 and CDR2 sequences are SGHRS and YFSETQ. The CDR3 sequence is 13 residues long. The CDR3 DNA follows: TGCCCCAGCAGCTTGGTTGGAGGGAGAGAGCAGTTCTTC. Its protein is CPSSLVGGREQFF.